A single sample is the source of the 19 T cell receptor beta chains below, sequenced in a study of response to subunit inactivated influenza vaccine. Each CDR3 protein is one row after TCRdb ran MiXCR on the RT-PCR reads. In the table there are fewer than 550,000 distinct CDR3 sequences, approximately 24% of which are singletons. Sequenced here: CD4+ T cells sorted from PBMCs, sampled 4 to 6 days after vaccination. These receptor sequences come from a man aged 50-59 years who received an inactivated influenza vaccine.

This chain uses TRBV20-1 with TRBJ1-1, with D uncertain. Germline CDR1 is DFQATT and CDR2 is SNEGSKA (reference sequence). The CDR3 sequence is 12 residues long. V was trimmed by 5 bases and J by 0 bases, leaving 7 bases between them. CDR3 DNA sequence: TGCAGTGCTGACCTTATGAACACTGAAGCTTTCTTT. It specifies CSADLMNTEAFF.

This clonotype was seen more than once but under ten times. This chain uses TRBV7-9 with TRBJ2-7; no clear D. The V gene's germline CDR1 is SEHNR and CDR2 FQNEAQ (reference sequence). Trimming shortened V by 2 bases and J by 4 bases, and 9 bases separated the two germline ends. CDR3 length: 13 residues. The CDR3 DNA sequence: TGTGCCAGCAGCTTAAGTACAGTTTACGAGCAGTACTTC. Protein product: CASSLSTVYEQYF.

The CDR3 loop reads CSVEPGSLRVETQYF. CDR3 coding DNA: TGCAGCGTTGAACCTGGGTCACTTAGGGTGGAGACCCAGTACTTC. The chain has TRBV29-1 and TRBJ2-5; D is unresolved. The CDR3 is 15 amino acids. Trimming shortened V by 2 bases and J by 5 bases, and 18 bases separated the two germline ends. In germline, CDR1 is SQVTM, CDR2 ANQGSEA.

The chain is built from TRBV24-1 and TRBJ2-1; 14 positions agree with TRBD2. The ends lost 4 bases at V and 7 bases at J; junction bases unmatched: 8. This CDR3 spans 17 amino acids. The V gene's germline CDR1 is KGHDR and CDR2 SFDVKD. The CDR3 protein is CATSDLGTSGSGNEQFF. The CDR3 DNA follows: TGTGCCACCAGTGACCTTGGGACTAGCGGGAGCGGTAATGAGCAGTTCTTC.

This chain joins TRBV9 and TRBJ2-1; D gene unclear. Trimming cost V 3 bases and J 0 bases, with 7 bases left between them. The V gene's germline CDR1 is SGDLS and CDR2 YYNGEE. The CDR3 totals 14 residues. Written as DNA, the CDR3 is TGTGCCAGCAGCGCAACAAGCTCCTACAATGAGCAGTTCTTC. This sequence encodes CASSATSSYNEQFF.

This clonotype was counted many times. The gene calls are TRBV10-1 and TRBJ2-2, with TRBD1 matching 8 bases. The CDR3 spans 13 residues. Germline CDR1 is WNHNN and CDR2 is SYGVQD (reference sequence). After removal of 10 bases from V and 4 bases from J, the junction contained 5 bases not matched to a gene. The CDR3 nucleotides are TGCGCCACAGGACAGGGAGGCACCGGGGAGCTGTTTTTT. It codes for CATGQGGTGELFF.

This clonotype has a handful of counts. The chain has TRBV4-2 and TRBJ2-3, with TRBD2 matching over 7 bases. Germline V gene data show CDR1 as LGHNA and CDR2 as YNFKEQ. This CDR3 contains 16 residues. Germline trimming cut 4 bases from V and 2 bases from J; bases unmatched to any gene: 9. The CDR3 region has the DNA TGTGCCAGCAGCCCAATGGGACTACTATTCACAGATACGCAGTATTTT. This gives the protein CASSPMGLLFTDTQYF.

The genes are TRBV20-1 and TRBJ2-1; 9 bases align to TRBD2. After removal of 3 bases from V and 8 bases from J, the junction contained 5 bases not matched to a gene. Germline CDR1 DFQATT, CDR2 SNEGSKA (reference sequence). This CDR3 region has 13 residues. This CDR3 reads CSASSGSWDEQFF. The CDR3, as DNA: TGCAGTGCTAGTAGCGGGAGCTGGGATGAGCAGTTCTTC.

The chain employs TRBV5-1 and TRBJ1-2, with TRBD1 as a possible D gene (5 bases). This CDR3 is built from 15 residues. CDR1 is SGHRS and CDR2 is YFSETQ in the germline V gene. V lost 0 bases, J lost 5 bases, and 14 bases lay in between. The CDR3: CASSLEARQTYGYTF. The CDR3, as DNA: TGCGCCAGCAGCTTGGAGGCTCGACAGACATATGGCTACACCTTC.

This clonotype showed up just a few times. The V call is TRBV4-2, the J call TRBJ2-7, with 12 bases matching TRBD2. The CDR3 runs to 18 residues. V lost 0 bases to trimming and J lost 3 bases; unmatched junction nucleotides: 9. The germline V gene encodes CDR1 LGHNA and CDR2 YNFKEQ. DNA of the CDR3: TGTGCCAGCAGCCAAGATCTAACTAGCGGGGGGAGGGTCTACGAGCAGTACTTC. It is translated as CASSQDLTSGGRVYEQYF.

This clonotype was counted many times. The J gene is TRBJ1-4, the V gene TRBV20-1, with no clear D. The CDR3 contains 15 residues. The germline V and J ends were trimmed by 6 bases and 6 bases, with 20 bases remaining between them. In germline, CDR1 is DFQATT, CDR2 SNEGSKA (reference sequence). CDR3 sequence reads: CSATTLGFRDEKLFF. In DNA form, the CDR3 reads TGCAGTGCCACAACCCTGGGATTTAGGGATGAAAAACTGTTTTTT.

In its sample, this clonotype was seen a few times. The J gene is TRBJ2-5, the V gene TRBV20-1; TRBD2 agrees at 14 bases. V lost 5 bases, J lost 1 base, and 3 bases stayed unmatched. This CDR3 has 15 amino acids. CDR1 and CDR2 from the germline V gene are DFQATT and SNEGSKA (reference sequence). In DNA form, the CDR3 reads TGCAGTGCTGCGGGACTAGCGGGGGTCCAAGAGACCCAGTACTTC. Its protein product is CSAAGLAGVQETQYF.

J is TRBJ2-1 and V is TRBV20-1, with 7 bases that match TRBD2. Germline trimming cut 1 base from V and 6 bases from J; bases unmatched to any gene: 6. Per germline, CDR1 DFQATT and CDR2 SNEGSKA (reference sequence). This CDR3 region has 14 residues. The CDR3 nucleotides read TGCAGTGCTAGAGCCGGGACTACCACCAATGAGCAGTTCTTC. Translated: CSARAGTTTNEQFF.

This clonotype was counted between two and nine times. This sequence joins TRBV20-1 and TRBJ2-1; maybe TRBD2 (5 bases). Trimming left V 3 bases short and J 2 bases short, with 8 bases between. Looked up from germline, CDR1 is DFQATT and CDR2 is SNEGSKA (reference sequence). The CDR3 is 13 amino acids. The CDR3 reads CSASQTTYNEQFF. The CDR3 bases are TGCAGTGCTAGCCAGACTACCTACAATGAGCAGTTCTTC.

This clonotype was seen only a few times. This chain connects TRBV15 to TRBJ2-5; 10 nucleotides match TRBD2. Germline V gene lookup returns CDR1 LNHNV and CDR2 YYDKDF (reference sequence). After removal of 0 bases from V and 4 bases from J, the junction contained 2 bases not matched to a gene. The CDR3 is 15 residues long. The CDR3 DNA sequence: TGTGCCACCAGCAGAGATAAGCGGGAGGGAGAGACCCAGTACTTC. This encodes CATSRDKREGETQYF.

The chain is built from TRBV21-1 and TRBJ2-7; the tabulated D call, TRBD2, remains unverified against the DNA. TRBV21-1 is described as a pseudogene. The CDR3 length is 19 residues. The CDR3, as DNA: TGTGCCAGCACCACGGGACTAGCGGGAGGGTTAGTGGTAAATGGCGAGCAGTACTTC. This sequence encodes CASTTGLAGGLVVNGEQYF.

This clonotype was recorded a few times. The J gene is TRBJ2-5, the V gene TRBV12-3 or TRBV12-4; unclear D gene. The length of the CDR3 is 14 residues. Trimming shortened V by 5 bases and J by 5 bases, and 15 bases separated the two germline ends. CDR3 protein: CASSVMGSSETQYF. The CDR3 nucleotides read TGTGCCAGCAGTGTTATGGGCAGCTCGGAGACCCAGTACTTC.

This clonotype came up a few times. The genes are TRBV4-2 and TRBJ2-1, with no clear D. Germline V gives CDR1 LGHNA, CDR2 YNFKEQ. V lost 2 bases, J lost 10 bases, and 9 bases lay in between. This CDR3 contains 12 residues. CDR3 sequence (DNA): TGTGCCAGCAGCCAACAAGGATTGGAGCAGTTCTTC. Translated: CASSQQGLEQFF.

The sample holds a few counts of this clonotype. The genes are TRBV5-1 and TRBJ2-5; D possibly corresponds to TRBD1 (6 bases). The length of the CDR3 is 14 residues. V was cut by 4 bases and J by 2 bases, with 12 bases left in between. Germline CDR1 is SGHRS and CDR2 is YFSETQ. CDR3 protein: CASSIQGWQETQYF. CDR3 in DNA: TGCGCCAGCAGCATACAGGGATGGCAAGAGACCCAGTACTTC.